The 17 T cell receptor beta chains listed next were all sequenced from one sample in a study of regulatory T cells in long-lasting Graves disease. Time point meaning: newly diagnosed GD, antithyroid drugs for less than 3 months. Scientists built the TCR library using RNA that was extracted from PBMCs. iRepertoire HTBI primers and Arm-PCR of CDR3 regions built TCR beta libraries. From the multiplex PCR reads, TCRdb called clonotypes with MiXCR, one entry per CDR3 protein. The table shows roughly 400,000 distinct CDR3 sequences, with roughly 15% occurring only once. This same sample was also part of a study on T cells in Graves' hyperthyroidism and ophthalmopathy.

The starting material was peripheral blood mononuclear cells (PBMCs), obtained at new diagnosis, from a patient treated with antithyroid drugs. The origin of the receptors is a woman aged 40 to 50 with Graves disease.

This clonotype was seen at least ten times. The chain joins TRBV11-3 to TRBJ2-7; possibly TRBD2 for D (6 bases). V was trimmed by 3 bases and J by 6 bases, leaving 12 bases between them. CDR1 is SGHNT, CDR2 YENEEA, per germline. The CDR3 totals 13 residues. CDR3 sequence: CASSLGDLLEQYF. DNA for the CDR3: TGTGCCAGCAGCTTGGGGGACTTACTCGAGCAGTACTTC.

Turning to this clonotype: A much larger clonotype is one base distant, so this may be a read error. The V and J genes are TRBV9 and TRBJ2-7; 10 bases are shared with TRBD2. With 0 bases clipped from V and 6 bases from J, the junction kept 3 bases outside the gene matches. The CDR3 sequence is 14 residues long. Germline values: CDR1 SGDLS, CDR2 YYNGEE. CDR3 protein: CASSVASGRGEQYF. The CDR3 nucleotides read TGTGCCAGCAGCGTAGCTAGCGGGAGAGGCGAGCAGTACTTC.

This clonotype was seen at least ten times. As DNA, the CDR3 is TGTGCCAGCAGGGCCAGGGGGGTCCAAATCTACGAGCAGTACTTC. Residues: CASRARGVQIYEQYF. V gene TRBV6-2 or TRBV6-3 combines with J gene TRBJ2-7, with a possible D match to TRBD1 (7 bases). V shed 6 bases and J shed 3 bases, with 18 bases lying between them. This CDR3 has 15 amino acids. Per germline, CDR1 MNHEY and CDR2 SVGEGT.

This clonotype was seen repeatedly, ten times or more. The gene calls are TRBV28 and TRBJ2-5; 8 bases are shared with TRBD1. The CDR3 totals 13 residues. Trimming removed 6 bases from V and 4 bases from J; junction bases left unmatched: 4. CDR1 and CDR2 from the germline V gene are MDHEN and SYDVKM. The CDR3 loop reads CASRQTGGETQYF. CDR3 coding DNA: TGTGCCAGCAGGCAAACAGGGGGAGAGACCCAGTACTTC.

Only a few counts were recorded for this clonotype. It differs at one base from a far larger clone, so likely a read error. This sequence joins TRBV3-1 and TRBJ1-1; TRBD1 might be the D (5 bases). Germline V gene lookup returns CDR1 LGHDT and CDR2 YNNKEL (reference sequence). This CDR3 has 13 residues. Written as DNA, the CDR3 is TGTGCCAGCAGCTCGACAGTGAACACTGGAGCTTTCTTT. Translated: CASSSTVNTGAFF.

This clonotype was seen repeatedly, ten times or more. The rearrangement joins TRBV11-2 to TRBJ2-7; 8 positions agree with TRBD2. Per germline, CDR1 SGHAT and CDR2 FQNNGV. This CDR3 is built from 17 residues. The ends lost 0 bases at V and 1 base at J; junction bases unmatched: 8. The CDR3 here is CASSLEAGLVGSYEQYF. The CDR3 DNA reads TGTGCCAGCAGCTTAGAGGCGGGACTAGTGGGATCCTACGAGCAGTACTTC. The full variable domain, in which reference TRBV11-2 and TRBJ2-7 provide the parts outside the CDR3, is EAGVAQSPRYKIIEKRQSVAFWCNPISGHATLYWYQQILGQGPKLLIQFQNNGVVDDSQLPKDRFSAERLKGVDSTLKIQPAKLEDSAVYLCASSLEAGLVGSYEQYFGPGTRLTVT.

The DNA of the CDR3 is TGCAGTGGTGTCGGCCTCCAGCGGAATGAGCAGTTCTTC. It is translated as CSGVGLQRNEQFF. The chain uses TRBV20-1 and TRBJ2-1, with a possible D match to TRBD2 (5 bases). Germline CDR1 DFQATT, CDR2 SNEGSKA (reference sequence). This CDR3 contains 13 residues. The V gene lost 7 bases and the J gene lost 7 bases, with 17 bases spanning the gap.

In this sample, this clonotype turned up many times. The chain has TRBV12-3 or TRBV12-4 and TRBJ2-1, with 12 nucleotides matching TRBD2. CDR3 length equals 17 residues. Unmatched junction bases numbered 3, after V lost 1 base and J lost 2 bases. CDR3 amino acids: CASSLGLAGVPYNEQFF. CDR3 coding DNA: TGTGCCAGCAGTTTAGGACTAGCGGGAGTCCCCTACAATGAGCAGTTCTTC.

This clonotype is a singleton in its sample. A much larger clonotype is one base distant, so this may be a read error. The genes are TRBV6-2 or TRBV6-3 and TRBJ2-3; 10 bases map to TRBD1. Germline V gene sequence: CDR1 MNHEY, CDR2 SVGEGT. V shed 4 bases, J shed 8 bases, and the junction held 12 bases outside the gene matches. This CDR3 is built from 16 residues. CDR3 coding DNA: TGTGCCAGCAGTTCCTCCGGGACAGGGGCTCGAGGTACGCAGTATTTT. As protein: CASSSSGTGARGTQYF.

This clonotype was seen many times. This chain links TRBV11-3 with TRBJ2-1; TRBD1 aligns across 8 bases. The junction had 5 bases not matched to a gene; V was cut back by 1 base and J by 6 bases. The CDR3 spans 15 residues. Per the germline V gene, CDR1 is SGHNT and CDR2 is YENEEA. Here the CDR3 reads CASSLGTGSINEQFF. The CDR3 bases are TGTGCCAGCAGCTTAGGGACAGGGTCTATCAATGAGCAGTTCTTC.

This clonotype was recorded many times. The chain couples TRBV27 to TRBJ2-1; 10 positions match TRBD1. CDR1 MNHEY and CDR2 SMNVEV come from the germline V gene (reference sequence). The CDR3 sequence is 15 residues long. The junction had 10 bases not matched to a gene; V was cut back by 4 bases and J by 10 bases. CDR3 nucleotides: TGTGCCAGCAGTTCACGACAGGGGGCGGTTGAGGAGCAGTTCTTC. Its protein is CASSSRQGAVEEQFF.

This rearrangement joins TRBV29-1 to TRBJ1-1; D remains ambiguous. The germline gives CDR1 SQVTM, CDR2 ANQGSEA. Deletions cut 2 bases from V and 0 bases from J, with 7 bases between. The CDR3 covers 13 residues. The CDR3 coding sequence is TGCAGCGTTGAAAGGGAATTGAACACTGAAGCTTTCTTT. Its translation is CSVERELNTEAFF.

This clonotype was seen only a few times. DNA for the CDR3: TGCAGTGCTAGCAGCGGGAGGATGGATACGCAGTATTTT. Protein product: CSASSGRMDTQYF. The chain carries TRBV20-1 and TRBJ2-3, with 9 bases lining up with TRBD2. Looked up from germline, CDR1 is DFQATT and CDR2 is SNEGSKA (reference sequence). V dropped 3 bases and J dropped 6; count of bases not matched to a gene: 4. CDR3 length: 13 residues.

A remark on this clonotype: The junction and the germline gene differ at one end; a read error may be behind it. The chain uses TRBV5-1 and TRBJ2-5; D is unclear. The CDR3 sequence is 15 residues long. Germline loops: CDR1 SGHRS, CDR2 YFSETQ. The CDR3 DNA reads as TGCGCCAGCAGCTTGGAAGGCAGGATCCTAGAGACTCAGTACTTC. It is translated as CASSLEGRILETQYF.

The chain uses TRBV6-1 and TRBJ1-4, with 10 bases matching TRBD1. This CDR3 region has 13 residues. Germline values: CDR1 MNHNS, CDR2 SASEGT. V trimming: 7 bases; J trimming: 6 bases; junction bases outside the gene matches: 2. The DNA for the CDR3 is TGTGCCAGCAAGGGGACAGGGGATGAAAAACTGTTTTTT. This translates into CASKGTGDEKLFF.

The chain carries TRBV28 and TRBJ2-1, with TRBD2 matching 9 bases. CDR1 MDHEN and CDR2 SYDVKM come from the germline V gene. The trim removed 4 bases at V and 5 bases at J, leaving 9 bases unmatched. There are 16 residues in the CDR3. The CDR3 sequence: CASSYPGASGNNEQFF. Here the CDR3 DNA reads TGTGCCAGCAGTTACCCCGGGGCTAGCGGGAACAATGAGCAGTTCTTC.

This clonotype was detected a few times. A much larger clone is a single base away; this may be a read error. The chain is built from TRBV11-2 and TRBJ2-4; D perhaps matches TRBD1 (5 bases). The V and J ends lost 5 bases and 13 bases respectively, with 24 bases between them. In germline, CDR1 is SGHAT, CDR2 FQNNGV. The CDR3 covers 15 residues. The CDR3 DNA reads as TGTGCCAGCAGCCCTCAGGGATATTCCTACAATGAGCAGTACTTC. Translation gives CASSPQGYSYNEQYF.